This T cell receptor (beta chain) was profiled in a study of T-cell reconstitution after alpha-beta-depleted transplantation in children. Broader study findings: Several hundred rapidly expanded clones from non-depleted graft cells reportedly supplied alpha-beta T cells about two months post-transplant.

Researchers prepared the TCRbeta library using unique molecular identifiers, the study reports. TCRdb fed the PCR reads into MiXCR, producing one record per CDR3 protein. Of around 450,000 distinct CDR3 sequences listed, about 11% were seen once; the top ten hold roughly 2.1%. The sample holds many counts of this clonotype. The antigen remains unidentified. CDR1 and CDR2 (germline): DFQATT, SNEGSKA (reference sequence). The germline V and J ends were trimmed by 8 bases and 3 bases, with 7 bases remaining between them. This CDR3 contains 10 residues. The gene calls are TRBV20-1 and TRBJ1-1; D not resolved. The sequenced sample was PBMCs, obtained before TCRalphabeta/CD19-depleted stem cell transplant. The TCR sequence derives from a child under 10 years old with inherited bone marrow failure, due to receive a stem cell transplant. For the CDR3, the DNA is TGCAGTTTCAGTTACACTGAAGCTTTCTTT. This gives the protein CSFSYTEAFF.